The 12 T cell receptor beta chains below come from one sample, sequenced in a study of shared clonotypes between healthy human individuals. Naive-designated CD8 cells lacked CD45RO, were positively enriched for CCR7, and omitted terminally differentiated effector memory CD45RA+ cells. Clones were read by immunoSEQ multiplex PCR, and TCRdb kept only the in-frame ones, dropping some. The top ten hold more than 0.95% of the sample, which has more than 2 million clones, about 94% seen once. The source material was naive CD8+ T cells sorted from blood. The receptors stem from a man aged 18 to 35 in good health.

The J gene is TRBJ1-4, the V gene TRBV7-6, with no clear D. Germline values: CDR1 SGHVS, CDR2 FNYEAQ. The V end was cut by 1 base, the J end by 6 bases, with 12 bases between. The CDR3 runs to 15 residues. The DNA for the CDR3 is TGTGCCAGCAGCTTAGGGCCCTCGGTGGATGAAAAACTGTTTTTT. Its protein product is CASSLGPSVDEKLFF.

The chain is built from TRBV28 and TRBJ1-1; 12 nucleotides match TRBD1. This CDR3 region has 15 residues. The J segment lost 4 bases and the V segment lost 10 bases, leaving 10 bases of the junction unmatched. Per the germline V gene, CDR1 is MDHEN and CDR2 is SYDVKM. The CDR3 DNA follows: TGTGCCACCAGGGACAGGGGGCTTGGGGCCACTGAAGCTTTCTTT. Protein: CATRDRGLGATEAFF. Full variable domain (outside the CDR3, taken from reference TRBV28 and TRBJ1-1): DVKVTQSSRYLVKRTGEKVFLECVQDMDHENMFWYRQDPGLGLRLIYFSYDVKMKEKGDIPEGYSVSREKKERFSLILESASTNQTSMYLCATRDRGLGATEAFFGQGTRLTVV.

The chain is built from TRBV29-1 and TRBJ2-3, with a tentative D call TRBD1 (6 bases). Trimming pared 4 bases from V and 3 bases from J, leaving 14 bases between. The CDR3 runs 14 residues. Germline loops: CDR1 SQVTM, CDR2 ANQGSEA. The CDR3 protein is CSVAGRGRTDTQYF. CDR3 DNA: TGCAGCGTTGCGGGCAGGGGACGTACAGATACGCAGTATTTT.

In the case of this clone: This CDR3 is also generated by other DNA sequences in the sample. The chain has TRBV5-1 and TRBJ1-1, with D unresolved. Germline CDR1 reads SGHRS; CDR2 reads YFSETQ. V was cut by 2 bases and J by 0 bases, with 11 bases left in between. This CDR3 region has 15 residues. DNA for the CDR3: TGCGCCAGCAGCTTATCCAGGACCATGAACACTGAAGCTTTCTTT. Translation gives CASSLSRTMNTEAFF.

The chain has TRBV6-5 and TRBJ2-5; possibly TRBD1 for D (6 bases). Germline CDR1 is MNHEY and CDR2 is SVGAGI. V was trimmed by 4 bases and J by 2 bases, leaving 17 bases between them. The CDR3 is 16 amino acids. The DNA of the CDR3 is TGTGCCAGCAGTTCAGCCCCCGGGACACTTCAAGAGACCCAGTACTTC. Amino acid sequence: CASSSAPGTLQETQYF.

The chain joins TRBV5-6 to TRBJ2-7; 7 nucleotides agree with TRBD1. From germline, CDR1 is SGHDT and CDR2 YYEEEE. The CDR3 is 15 amino acids. V shed 0 bases and J 0 bases; nucleotides not matched to a gene: 3. DNA for the CDR3: TGTGCCAGCAGCTTGGAGGGGGCGAGCTCCTACGAGCAGTACTTC. It encodes CASSLEGASSYEQYF.

CDR3 in amino acids: CASSQGTRDTYEQYF. The CDR3 DNA sequence: TGTGCCAGCAGCCAGGGGACTAGGGACACCTACGAGCAGTACTTC. This chain joins TRBV4-2 and TRBJ2-7, with 8 bases lining up with TRBD2. The CDR3 covers 15 residues. The junction had 6 bases not matched to a gene; V was cut back by 3 bases and J by 2 bases. CDR1 and CDR2 (germline): LGHNA, YNFKEQ.

This sequence joins TRBV14 and TRBJ1-1; D gene unclear. The CDR3 runs 16 residues. Trimming shortened V by 0 bases and J by 5 bases, and 16 bases separated the two germline ends. From germline, CDR1 is SGHDN and CDR2 FVKESK. The chain's CDR3 is CASSQEAGPDWTEAFF. The CDR3 DNA follows: TGTGCCAGCAGCCAAGAAGCAGGTCCGGATTGGACTGAAGCTTTCTTT.

This sequence joins TRBV13 and TRBJ1-1; no clear D. CDR3 length equals 14 residues. The germline V gene encodes CDR1 PRHDT and CDR2 FYEKMQ (reference sequence). The ends were cut back, 2 bases at V and 4 bases at J, with 11 bases in the middle. CDR3 bases: TGTGCCAGCAGCTTAAGGGTTGCGGGCACTGAAGCTTTCTTT. Translation gives CASSLRVAGTEAFF.

The chain carries TRBV7-9 and TRBJ2-3, with a weak D call TRBD1 (5 bases). The CDR3 runs to 16 residues. V was cut by 5 bases and J by 2 bases, with 17 bases left in between. Per germline, CDR1 SEHNR and CDR2 FQNEAQ (reference sequence). The CDR3 is CASSPMAGIATDTQYF. In nucleotides, the CDR3 is TGTGCCAGCAGCCCAATGGCAGGGATAGCCACAGATACGCAGTATTTT.

On this clone itself: Other nucleotide sequences in the sample specify the same CDR3. This chain connects TRBV27 to TRBJ1-6; TRBD1 is a possible D gene (5 bases). The V gene lost 6 bases and the J gene lost 6 bases, with 12 bases spanning the gap. This CDR3 is 14 amino acids long. CDR1 is MNHEY, CDR2 SMNVEV, per germline (reference sequence). For the CDR3, the DNA is TGTGCCAGCAGCCCTGGGGGTTCTAATTCACCCCTCCACTTT. As protein: CASSPGGSNSPLHF.

With respect to this clone: The sample has other DNA sequences that encode this CDR3 too. V is TRBV27 and J is TRBJ2-1, with TRBD2 identical over 10 bases. Trimming removed 3 bases from V and 9 bases from J; junction bases left unmatched: 5. The CDR3 runs 14 residues. From germline, CDR1 is MNHEY and CDR2 SMNVEV (reference sequence). CDR3 coding DNA: TGTGCCAGCAGTTTTGGTCTAGCGGGGGCTGAGCAGTTCTTC. Translation: CASSFGLAGAEQFF.